Listed here are 11 T cell receptor beta chains from one sample, sequenced in a study of graft-versus-host responses after intestinal transplantation listed by TCRdb under 2021. For these TCRs, the target antigens are not known. The time point label for this specimen denotes: cells obtained before transplantation from donor or recipient. The protocol used for the library was the immunoSEQ multiplex PCR assay. TCRdb limited this immuneACCESS table to in-frame rearrangements with V and J called. A share of clones is missing; checked studies link under half to unresolved V genes, and the rest is unexplained. This sample lists under 130,000 clones; 90% to 95% were detected once. 0.95% to 1.5% of the sample is held by the ten biggest clonotypes. This sample comprised unstimulated CD8+ T cells sorted from spleen or lymph node cells, obtained before intestinal transplant. The receptors originated from a human donor who received an intestinal transplant.

This sequence joins TRBV19 and TRBJ2-3; D gene unclear. V was trimmed by 3 bases and J by 2 bases, leaving 12 bases between them. Germline assignment: CDR1 LNHDA and CDR2 SQIVND (reference sequence). The CDR3 has 15 residues. CDR3 in amino acids: CASSIFSDSTDTQYF. The CDR3 DNA reads as TGTGCCAGTAGTATTTTTTCAGATTCCACAGATACGCAGTATTTT. The full variable domain, with the rest looked up from reference TRBV19 and TRBJ2-3, is DGGITQSPKYLFRKEGQNVTLSCEQNLNHDAMYWYRQDPGQGLRLIYYSQIVNDFQKGDIAEGYSVSREKKESFPLTVTSAQKNPTAFYLCASSIFSDSTDTQYFGPGTRLTVL.

The rearrangement uses TRBV19 and TRBJ2-3; D is unresolved. Per the germline V gene, CDR1 is LNHDA and CDR2 is SQIVND (reference sequence). CDR3 length: 12 amino acids. V lost 6 bases, J lost 5 bases, and 9 bases lay in between. The CDR3 sequence: CASSTTRDTQYF. The CDR3 region has the DNA TGTGCCAGTAGCACGACTCGAGATACGCAGTATTTT.

V is TRBV25-1 and J is TRBJ2-7; no clear D. Per germline, CDR1 MGHDK and CDR2 SYGVNS. The V gene lost 0 bases and the J gene lost 4 bases, with 10 bases spanning the gap. The CDR3 has 14 residues. DNA for the CDR3: TGTGCCAGCAGTGAATATGGGCTGCCTTACGAGCAGTACTTC. Residues: CASSEYGLPYEQYF.

The chain joins TRBV11-2 to TRBJ2-1; D call uncertain. Trimming pared 6 bases from V and 5 bases from J, leaving 8 bases between. The CDR3 extends over 12 amino acids. CDR1 and CDR2 from the germline V gene are SGHAT and FQNNGV. Here the CDR3 reads CASRGWDNEQFF. Written as DNA, the CDR3 is TGTGCCAGCAGGGGGTGGGACAATGAGCAGTTCTTC.

The rearrangement uses TRBV5-6 and TRBJ1-1, with 9 bases matching TRBD1. Germline assignment: CDR1 SGHDT and CDR2 YYEEEE. There are 17 residues in the CDR3. V dropped 4 bases and J dropped 0; count of bases not matched to a gene: 10. For the CDR3, the DNA is TGTGCCAGCAGCGTTTACAGGGGGCCGCTAATGAACACTGAAGCTTTCTTT. It yields the protein CASSVYRGPLMNTEAFF.

V gene TRBV2 combines with J gene TRBJ2-3; 7 bases agree with TRBD1. This CDR3 has 18 residues. V was pared by 1 base and J by 0 bases, with 10 bases of the junction left unmatched. The germline V gene encodes CDR1 SNHLY and CDR2 FYNNEI. CDR3 nucleotides: TGTGCCAGCAGTGAAGACATGGACAGGCCGACTAGCACAGATACGCAGTATTTT. Protein product: CASSEDMDRPTSTDTQYF.

The chain carries TRBV5-5 and TRBJ2-3, with D tentatively TRBD1 or TRBD2 (5 bases each). The germline V gene has CDR1 SGHKS and CDR2 YYEKEE (reference sequence). Trimming shortened V by 2 bases and J by 5 bases, and 6 bases separated the two germline ends. The CDR3 is made up of 12 amino acids. CDR3: CASSFGGDTQYF. The CDR3 DNA reads TGTGCCAGCAGCTTTGGGGGAGATACGCAGTATTTT.

V gene TRBV14 combines with J gene TRBJ1-2; D remains unclear. Per germline, CDR1 SGHDN and CDR2 FVKESK. The CDR3 totals 13 residues. The V end lost 1 base, the J end lost 5 bases, and 8 bases lay between the germline ends. The CDR3 DNA sequence: TGTGCCAGCAGCCAAGCCCCAGATTATGGCTACACCTTC. Protein product: CASSQAPDYGYTF.

The V and J genes are TRBV2 and TRBJ2-5, with TRBD2 identical over 9 bases. After removal of 3 bases from V and 2 bases from J, the junction contained 7 bases not matched to a gene. This CDR3 spans 16 amino acids. Germline V gene lookup returns CDR1 SNHLY and CDR2 FYNNEI. The CDR3 loop reads CASSDLAGPSQETQYF. The CDR3, as DNA: TGTGCCAGCAGTGACCTAGCGGGGCCCTCTCAAGAGACCCAGTACTTC.

This clone appeared a few times. The chain links TRBV16 to TRBJ2-7, with D possibly matching TRBD1 (5 bases). The CDR3 has 14 amino acids. V gave up 8 bases and J gave up 0 bases, with 14 bases separating them. Germline CDR1 KGHSY, CDR2 FQNENV. The CDR3 sequence: CASAARQYSYEQYF. In DNA, the CDR3 is TGTGCCAGCGCCGCCCGACAGTACTCCTACGAGCAGTACTTC.

V gene TRBV7-3 combines with J gene TRBJ1-4; the D is unclear. V dropped 8 bases and J dropped 4 bases, with 11 bases sitting between them. Looked up from germline, CDR1 is SGHTA and CDR2 is FQGTGA. This CDR3 contains 13 residues. CDR3 region: CASCQVVNEKLFF. CDR3 in DNA: TGTGCCAGCTGCCAGGTCGTTAATGAAAAACTGTTTTTT.